The 21 T cell receptor beta chains in this list originate from one sample, sequenced in a study of T cell changes during pregnancy in multiple sclerosis. Profiled with immunoSEQ multiplex PCR; TCRdb holds only in-frame clones, not every one. The sample includes approximately 50,000 clones, around 94% of them seen just once. The sample in question was CD4+ T cells from peripheral blood mononuclear cells, obtained in the third trimester of pregnancy. Receptors originate from a female donor with multiple sclerosis, enrolled in a pregnancy study.

CDR3 in DNA: TGTGCCAGCAGCGTTTTCGACCAGGGCACAGATACGCAGTATTTT. Its translation is CASSVFDQGTDTQYF. The chain uses TRBV9 and TRBJ2-3; unclear D gene. Trimming stripped 2 bases from V and 1 base from J, with 11 bases between. The CDR3 loop spans 15 amino acids. CDR1 and CDR2 (germline): SGDLS, YYNGEE.

V is TRBV19 and J is TRBJ1-1; D might be TRBD1 (6 bases). V lost 1 base to trimming and J lost 5 bases, with 11 bases between them. CDR1 LNHDA and CDR2 SQIVND come from the germline V gene (reference sequence). The CDR3 is made up of 14 amino acids. CDR3 sequence: CASSIAGARTEAFF. CDR3 nucleotide sequence: TGTGCCAGTAGTATAGCAGGGGCGAGGACTGAAGCTTTCTTT.

The rearrangement joins TRBV28 to TRBJ2-2; possible D gene TRBD2, 6 bases. The CDR3 totals 15 residues. The V and J ends lost 7 bases and 5 bases respectively, with 17 bases between them. Germline lookup yields CDR1 MDHEN and CDR2 SYDVKM. This chain's CDR3 is CASTLGRWRTGELFF. CDR3 in DNA: TGTGCCAGCACCTTAGGGAGGTGGAGAACCGGGGAGCTGTTTTTT.

Remarks on this clone: One junction end does not reproduce the germline sequence, and a read error may be involved. This chain links TRBV7-7 with TRBJ2-5; a weak D match, TRBD1 (6 bases). The CDR3 runs to 13 residues. Germline V gene sequence: CDR1 SSHAT, CDR2 FNYEAQ (reference sequence). CDR3 sequence: CASSLGQLETQYF. CDR3 nucleotide sequence: TGTGCTAGCAGCCTCGGACAGTTGGAGACCCAGTACTTC. Full variable domain (outside the CDR3, taken from reference TRBV7-7 and TRBJ2-5): GAGVSQSPRYKVTKRGQDVTLRCDPISSHATLYWYQQALGQGPEFLTYFNYEAQPDKSGLPSDRFSAERPEGSISTLTIQRTEQRDSAMYRCASSLGQLETQYFGPGTRLLVL.

The chain joins TRBV18 to TRBJ1-6, with TRBD1 as a possible D gene (6 bases). The CDR3 loop spans 15 amino acids. Trimming took off 3 bases at V and 7 bases at J, with 13 bases between the two ends. Germline CDR1 and CDR2: KGHSH and LQKENI. The CDR3 protein is CASSPKGDGNSPLHF. The CDR3, as DNA: TGTGCCAGCTCACCTAAGGGGGACGGGAATTCACCCCTCCACTTT.

This chain links TRBV11-2 with TRBJ2-1; 14 nucleotides match TRBD2. The CDR3 has 18 amino acids. The trim removed 5 bases at V and 10 bases at J, leaving 16 bases unmatched. The germline V gene has CDR1 SGHAT and CDR2 FQNNGV. CDR3 bases: TGTGCCAGCAGCCAGCAAATTGTCGGACTAGCGGGAGGTGGAGAGCAGTTCTTC. This sequence encodes CASSQQIVGLAGGGEQFF.

V gene TRBV7-9 combines with J gene TRBJ1-1; D may be TRBD1 (5 bases). This CDR3 contains 11 residues. Germline V gene lookup returns CDR1 SEHNR and CDR2 FQNEAQ (reference sequence). Trimming took 1 base from V and 9 from J, leaving 6 bases between them. The CDR3 loop reads CASSLGGQAFF. CDR3 sequence (DNA): TGTGCCAGCAGCTTAGGGGGCCAAGCTTTCTTT.

V is TRBV9 and J is TRBJ2-5; 7 bases match TRBD2. Germline V gene lookup returns CDR1 SGDLS and CDR2 YYNGEE. V shed 1 base and J 3 bases; nucleotides not matched to a gene: 3. There are 14 residues in the CDR3. DNA for the CDR3: TGTGCCAGCAGCGTATCTAGCGGCGAAGAGACCCAGTACTTC. Amino acid sequence: CASSVSSGEETQYF.

The V call is TRBV9, the J call TRBJ2-2; D possibly corresponds to TRBD1 (6 bases). CDR3 length: 16 residues. V gave up 3 bases and J gave up 1 base, with 13 bases separating them. The germline gives CDR1 SGDLS, CDR2 YYNGEE. The CDR3 bases are TGTGCCAGCAGCGGAACAGGGTATGGGAACACCGGGGAGCTGTTTTTT. The encoded protein is CASSGTGYGNTGELFF.

The chain combines TRBV5-5 with TRBJ2-2, with D hard to call. The germline V and J ends were trimmed by 0 bases and 0 bases, with 6 bases remaining between them. This CDR3 is 15 amino acids long. The germline V gene has CDR1 SGHKS and CDR2 YYEKEE (reference sequence). CDR3 protein: CASSLGTSNTGELFF. Written as DNA, the CDR3 is TGTGCCAGCAGCTTGGGAACTTCGAACACCGGGGAGCTGTTTTTT.

V gene TRBV5-1 combines with J gene TRBJ1-5, with D hard to call. CDR3 length: 13 residues. The germline V gene has CDR1 SGHRS and CDR2 YFSETQ. V was shortened by 2 bases and J by 4 bases, with 7 bases between the two germline ends. CDR3 loop: CASSFSVNQPQHF. DNA of the CDR3: TGCGCCAGCAGCTTTTCTGTTAATCAGCCCCAGCATTTT.

CDR3 nucleotide sequence: TGTGCCACCAGCAGAGAAGTTGGTTTGAGAGCTTTCTTT. Its translation is CATSREVGLRAFF. The V and J genes are TRBV15 and TRBJ1-1; no reliable D call. The CDR3 consists of 13 residues. The V and J ends lost 0 bases and 10 bases respectively, with 12 bases between them. Germline assignment: CDR1 LNHNV and CDR2 YYDKDF (reference sequence).

V and J are TRBV15 and TRBJ2-2; TRBD2 aligns across 9 bases. V lost 6 bases to trimming and J lost 5 bases; unmatched junction nucleotides: 10. Germline V gene lookup returns CDR1 LNHNV and CDR2 YYDKDF (reference sequence). The CDR3 is 16 amino acids. The CDR3: CATRGKAGGGTGELFF. For the CDR3, the DNA is TGTGCCACCAGAGGAAAAGCGGGAGGAGGTACCGGGGAGCTGTTTTTT.

The genes are TRBV12-5 and TRBJ1-1; D perhaps matches TRBD1 (6 bases). The germline gives CDR1 LGHNT, CDR2 FRNRAP. CDR3 length: 16 amino acids. Trimming removed 1 base from V and 4 bases from J, with 16 bases in between. The CDR3 DNA reads TGTGCTAGTGGTTTGGACCGGACAGTCTGGGCCACTGAAGCTTTCTTT. Translating gives CASGLDRTVWATEAFF.

The chain is built from TRBV30 and TRBJ2-3; 9 bases agree with TRBD1. V was pared by 5 bases and J by 6 bases, with 9 bases of the junction left unmatched. The V gene's germline CDR1 is GTSNPN and CDR2 SVGIG (reference sequence). CDR3 length equals 14 residues. The CDR3 DNA is TGTGCCTGGTATAAGACAGGGGGACTTGATACGCAGTATTTT. Its translation: CAWYKTGGLDTQYF.

V gene TRBV4-1 combines with J gene TRBJ2-5; 12 nucleotides align to TRBD2. Germline V gene lookup returns CDR1 MGHRA and CDR2 YSYEKL. The V gene end was trimmed by 1 base and the J gene end by 3 bases; junction bases not matched to a gene: 3. This CDR3 is 16 amino acids long. The CDR3 loop is CASSQGTSGVEETQYF. In DNA, the CDR3 is TGCGCCAGCAGCCAAGGGACTAGCGGGGTTGAAGAGACCCAGTACTTC.

This sequence joins TRBV4-2 and TRBJ2-1; 10 nucleotides align to TRBD2. The CDR3 length is 17 residues. Germline CDR1 reads LGHNA; CDR2 reads YNFKEQ. The V gene end was trimmed by 0 bases and the J gene end by 9 bases; junction bases not matched to a gene: 11. CDR3 nucleotides: TGTGCCAGCAGCCAAGATCTTGTCAGGACTAGCGGATCTGAGCAGTTCTTC. This codes for CASSQDLVRTSGSEQFF.

For this clone: Sequence at one end of the junction differs from germline and may be a read error. CDR3 amino acids: CASREAGGQTYEQYF. CDR3 DNA sequence: TGTGCCAGCAGAGAAGCCGGCGGACAGACCTACGAGCAGTACTTC. This chain connects TRBV2 to TRBJ2-7; D perhaps matches TRBD1 (6 bases). Germline V gene sequence: CDR1 SNHLY, CDR2 FYNNEI. The CDR3 spans 15 residues.

This clone was seen only a few times. V usage is TRBV9 and J usage is TRBJ1-2, with D possibly TRBD1 on 5 matching bases. Germline V lookup: CDR1 SGDLS, CDR2 YYNGEE. This CDR3 has 12 residues. V was shortened by 3 bases and J by 8 bases, with 11 bases between the two germline ends. In DNA, the CDR3 is TGTGCCAGCAGCGCCTTTAGGGGAGGCTACACCTTC. Translation gives CASSAFRGGYTF.

The chain carries TRBV4-1 and TRBJ1-5; D is possibly TRBD1 (6 bases). The germline V and J ends were trimmed by 3 bases and 1 base, with 13 bases remaining between them. This CDR3 contains 16 residues. Germline-derived CDR1 and CDR2 are MGHRA and YSYEKL. Here the CDR3 reads CASSQAQGPSNQPQHF. In nucleotides, the CDR3 is TGCGCCAGCAGCCAGGCACAGGGACCCAGCAATCAGCCCCAGCATTTT.

This rearrangement joins TRBV5-1 to TRBJ2-3; 8 nucleotides match TRBD2. This CDR3 contains 16 residues. CDR1 is SGHRS, CDR2 YFSETQ, per germline. Trimming took 0 bases from V and 3 from J; bases not matched to a gene: 6. The chain's CDR3 is CASSLAPGGLTDTQYF. The CDR3 coding sequence is TGCGCCAGCAGCTTGGCTCCGGGGGGGCTGACAGATACGCAGTATTTT.